The clone carrying this TCR beta chain has at least ten counts. The data stem from a study of regulatory T cells in long-lasting Graves disease. Study context: Antithyroid drugs had been taken under 3 months by newly diagnosed Graves' patients.

Time point described: newly diagnosed GD, antithyroid drugs for less than 3 months. The TCR library was made from RNA extracted from PBMCs. According to the study, TCR beta libraries were built with iRepertoire HTBI primers and CDR3-region Arm-PCR. TCRdb passed the multiplex PCR reads through MiXCR, listing each CDR3 protein once. This sample has hundreds of thousands of distinct CDR3 sequences, with around 15% found just once. These data are also associated with another study on T cells in Graves' hyperthyroidism and ophthalmopathy. That investigation notes: The TCR CDR3 was amplified in a first-round RT-PCR using the HTBI primer set. Peripheral blood also featured most of the thyroid clonotypes expanded above 0.001. Ophthalmopathy, which appeared later, was predicted by the model a median approximately 6.7 months before onset.

Sequencing used peripheral blood mononuclear cells (PBMCs), obtained at new diagnosis, from a patient treated with antithyroid drugs. This clonotype was obtained from a man aged 40-49 years with Graves disease.

The CDR3 region is CATKNVAGGQETQYF. CDR3 nucleotide sequence: TGTGCCACCAAAAACGTAGCGGGGGGACAAGAGACCCAGTACTTC. The rearrangement joins TRBV10-3 to TRBJ2-5; TRBD2 aligns across 10 bases. The CDR3 covers 15 residues. Germline CDR1 and CDR2: ENHRY and SYGVKD. Trimming cost V 10 bases and J 2 bases; bases outside gene matches: 10.